These 27 T cell receptor beta chains originate from one sample sequenced in a study of T cells in Graves' hyperthyroidism and ophthalmopathy. Regions amplified from RNA transcripts were the TCR beta CDR3 regions. The primer set for the first-round RT-PCR of the TCR CDR3 was HTBI. TCRdb reprocessed the multiplex PCR reads with MiXCR, giving one entry per CDR3 protein. Of under 700,000 distinct CDR3 sequences detected, roughly 50% appear once; the ten largest clones hold 8.2%. Material for sequencing was peripheral blood or thyroid tissue (not recorded which). The receptors derive from a woman under 30 with Graves' hyperthyroidism.

The chain links TRBV7-2 to TRBJ2-7; 9 nucleotides match TRBD1. With 5 bases clipped from V and 4 bases from J, the junction kept 15 bases outside the gene matches. This CDR3 is 17 amino acids long. Germline V CDR1 and CDR2: SGHTA, FQGNSA. The DNA of the CDR3 is TGTGCCAGCAGCACTCCGGGACAGGGACCCCGCCGTTACGAGCAGTACTTC. It encodes CASSTPGQGPRRYEQYF.

In this sample, this clonotype turned up many times. This chain links TRBV7-9 with TRBJ1-2; perhaps TRBD1 as D (6 bases). Germline CDR1 and CDR2: SEHNR and FQNEAQ (reference sequence). The CDR3 runs 11 residues. The ends were cut back, 8 bases at V and 7 bases at J, with 11 bases in the middle. The CDR3, as DNA: TGTGCCAGCGACCAGGGGTTTGGCTACACCTTC. Translated: CASDQGFGYTF.

The chain has TRBV9 and TRBJ1-5; tentative D call: TRBD1 (6 bases). Germline-derived CDR1 and CDR2 are SGDLS and YYNGEE. The CDR3 length is 14 residues. The ends were cut back, 0 bases at V and 9 bases at J, with 13 bases in the middle. The CDR3 sequence is CASSVEGGFGPQHF. DNA for the CDR3: TGTGCCAGCAGCGTAGAGGGGGGTTTTGGGCCCCAGCATTTT.

J is TRBJ1-1 and V is TRBV29-1, with a tentative D call TRBD1 (5 bases). Per germline, CDR1 SQVTM and CDR2 ANQGSEA. The CDR3 consists of 11 residues. The germline V and J ends were trimmed by 6 bases and 6 bases, with 11 bases remaining between them. DNA for the CDR3: TGCAGCGTGATGAGGGGATCTGAAGCTTTCTTT. Residues: CSVMRGSEAFF.

This sequence joins TRBV29-1 and TRBJ1-1; D gene ambiguous. The CDR3 length is 13 residues. Trimming removed 6 bases from V and 4 bases from J, with 15 bases in between. The germline V gene encodes CDR1 SQVTM and CDR2 ANQGSEA. CDR3 region: CSVGPRDGTEAFF. CDR3 DNA: TGCAGCGTCGGCCCCAGAGACGGCACTGAAGCTTTCTTT.

The chain combines TRBV4-2 with TRBJ1-6; the D gene is possibly TRBD1 (6 bases). The CDR3 has 15 residues. Germline CDR1 and CDR2: LGHNA and YNFKEQ. Trimming stripped 6 bases from V and 6 bases from J, with 15 bases between. The CDR3 sequence: CASSLTRDTNSPLHF. The CDR3 coding sequence is TGTGCCAGCAGTCTTACCCGGGACACTAATTCACCCCTCCACTTT.

There are many counts of this clonotype. V usage is TRBV7-2 and J usage is TRBJ2-5; D is undetermined. The germline V gene encodes CDR1 SGHTA and CDR2 FQGNSA. This CDR3 contains 14 residues. Trimming cost V 4 bases and J 5 bases, with 14 bases left between them. CDR3 protein: CASSSTPRPETQYF. The DNA for the CDR3 is TGTGCCAGCAGCTCGACCCCTCGACCGGAGACCCAGTACTTC.

The rearrangement joins TRBV5-1 to TRBJ2-7; the D is unclear. The CDR3 is made up of 13 amino acids. Germline lookup yields CDR1 SGHRS and CDR2 YFSETQ. V was cut by 0 bases and J by 6 bases, with 10 bases left in between. The CDR3 region has the DNA TGCGCCAGCAGCTTGGGCCCGGAAGGCGAGCAGTACTTC. Its translation is CASSLGPEGEQYF.

The genes are TRBV11-2 and TRBJ2-5, with D possibly being TRBD1 (6 bases). The CDR3 consists of 15 residues. Germline CDR1 and CDR2: SGHAT and FQNNGV. Trimming stripped 5 bases from V and 4 bases from J, with 17 bases between. The CDR3 reads CASSGEQGEGETQYF. The CDR3 DNA is TGTGCCAGCAGCGGGGAACAGGGCGAGGGAGAGACCCAGTACTTC.

The table lists this clonotype with a few counts. This sequence joins TRBV5-6 and TRBJ1-5; D remains unclear. The V end was cut by 4 bases, the J end by 5 bases, with 10 bases between. Germline lookup yields CDR1 SGHDT and CDR2 YYEEEE. The CDR3 loop spans 13 amino acids. CDR3 protein: CASSPAGYQPQHF. CDR3 DNA sequence: TGTGCCAGCAGCCCGGCGGGTTATCAGCCCCAGCATTTT.

With regard to this clonotype: This may come from a read error, since a much larger clone is one base off. The chain has TRBV29-1 and TRBJ1-1, with D possibly matching TRBD1 (6 bases). The V end lost 6 bases, the J end lost 1 base, and 18 bases lay between the germline ends. This CDR3 spans 15 amino acids. Looked up from germline, CDR1 is SQVTM and CDR2 is ANQGSEA. In DNA, the CDR3 is TGCAGCGTCCGACAGGCCTCAAGGAGGAACACTGAAGCTTTCTTT. This codes for CSVRQASRRNTEAFF.

The chain joins TRBV19 to TRBJ1-6, with 11 bases matching TRBD1. Per the germline V gene, CDR1 is LNHDA and CDR2 is SQIVND (reference sequence). The CDR3 length is 15 residues. The V gene end was trimmed by 8 bases and the J gene end by 9 bases; junction bases not matched to a gene: 9. The CDR3 region has the DNA TGTGCCAGTGGTACAGGGACAGGGGGAGGTTCACCCCTCCACTTT. Its translation is CASGTGTGGGSPLHF.

This clonotype was detected many times. The chain joins TRBV10-3 to TRBJ1-5, with D perhaps matching TRBD1 (5 bases). Trimming took off 5 bases at V and 2 bases at J, with 7 bases between the two ends. The CDR3 is 13 amino acids. CDR1 is ENHRY, CDR2 SYGVKD, per germline. As DNA, the CDR3 is TGTGCCATCAGTATGACAGGCAATCAGCCCCAGCATTTT. As protein: CAISMTGNQPQHF.

In the case of this clonotype: An end of the junction differs from the germline gene, which may be a read error. The CDR3 here is CASSLFYGGARMNTQAFF. CDR3 bases: TGTGCCAGCAGCTTATTTTACGGGGGCGCGCGCATGAACACTCAAGCTTTCTTT. The genes are TRBV7-2 and TRBJ1-1; perhaps TRBD1 as D (6 bases). Germline loops: CDR1 SGHTA, CDR2 FQGNSA. This CDR3 is 18 amino acids long.

About this clonotype itself: A much bigger clone sits one base away, suggesting this may be a read error. V gene TRBV2 combines with J gene TRBJ1-1; D unresolved. The germline gives CDR1 SNHLY, CDR2 FYNNEI. The CDR3 is 11 amino acids. The CDR3 is CASVTNIEAFF. The DNA of the CDR3 is TGTGCCAGCGTAACCAACATTGAAGCTTTCTTT.

On this clonotype itself: This may come from a read error, since a much larger clone is one base off. The gene calls are TRBV12-3 or TRBV12-4 and TRBJ2-5, with 7 bases lining up with TRBD1. The V gene end was trimmed by 6 bases and the J gene end by 5 bases; junction bases not matched to a gene: 9. There are 14 residues in the CDR3. CDR3 coding DNA: TGTGCCAGCAGCCTGGGACAGAGAGAGGAGACCCAGTACTTC. As protein: CASSLGQREETQYF.

This clonotype was picked up a small number of times. A clone one base away is much larger, so this may be a read error. The chain employs TRBV2 and TRBJ1-4; D remains unclear. With 3 bases removed from V and 8 bases from J, the gap between germline ends came to 10 bases. From germline, CDR1 is SNHLY and CDR2 FYNNEI. This CDR3 contains 13 residues. The CDR3 sequence: CASSDFGSEKLFF. The CDR3 nucleotides read TGTGCCAGCAGTGATTTCGGGTCCGAAAAACTGTTTTTT.

This clonotype was counted ten times or more. CDR3 residues: CASSFLAGSRETQYF. The CDR3 DNA is TGTGCCAGCAGCTTCCTGGCGGGCTCCAGGGAGACCCAGTACTTC. The chain is built from TRBV2 and TRBJ2-5; D is possibly TRBD2 (5 bases). V lost 6 bases to trimming and J lost 5 bases, with 19 bases between them. The CDR3 is 15 amino acids. Germline assignment: CDR1 SNHLY and CDR2 FYNNEI.

The V call is TRBV10-3, the J call TRBJ1-1, with D maybe TRBD1 (5 bases). Trimming cost V 3 bases and J 5 bases, with 16 bases left between them. The CDR3 has 15 amino acids. Germline assignment: CDR1 ENHRY and CDR2 SYGVKD. CDR3 loop: CAISDVGRVRTEAFF. For the CDR3, the DNA is TGTGCCATCAGTGACGTAGGCAGGGTGAGAACTGAAGCTTTCTTT.

A word on this clonotype: A read error may account for a junction end that differs from germline. J is TRBJ2-6 and V is TRBV15; tentative D call: TRBD2 (6 bases). This CDR3 has 8 residues. The germline CDR1 and CDR2 sequences are LNHNV and YYDKDF (reference sequence). Here the CDR3 DNA reads TGTGCCACCGGACTACGGCAGTTC. Translating it yields CATGLRQF. Filled out from reference TRBV15 and TRBJ2-6, the complete variable domain reads DAMVIQNPRYQVTQFGKPVTLSCSQTLNHNVMYWYQQKSSQAPKLLFHYYDKDFNNEADTPDNFQSRRPNTSFCFLDIRSPGLGDTAMYLCATGLRQFGAGSRLTVL.

The gene calls are TRBV7-9 and TRBJ2-7, with 10 bases that match TRBD2. The ends lost 4 bases at V and 2 bases at J; junction bases unmatched: 8. CDR1 is SEHNR and CDR2 is FQNEAQ in the germline V gene (reference sequence). CDR3 length: 16 amino acids. The CDR3 reads CASSYSGRPNTYEQYF. The CDR3, as DNA: TGTGCCAGCAGCTATAGCGGGAGGCCCAATACCTACGAGCAGTACTTC.

This clonotype turned up a few times. The chain links TRBV20-1 to TRBJ2-5, with 9 bases matching TRBD1. The CDR3 consists of 13 residues. J gave up 4 bases and V 3 bases, and 3 bases lay outside the gene matches. CDR1 is DFQATT and CDR2 is SNEGSKA in the germline V gene (reference sequence). CDR3 in amino acids: CSARGTGIETQYF. DNA for the CDR3: TGCAGTGCTAGGGGGACAGGGATAGAGACCCAGTACTTC.

This chain connects TRBV29-1 to TRBJ1-2; TRBD1 agrees at 10 bases. The CDR3 runs 13 residues. Germline loops: CDR1 SQVTM, CDR2 ANQGSEA. J was trimmed by 3 bases and V by 8 bases; bases with no gene match: 6. The CDR3 sequence is CSQTGGAYYGYTF. CDR3 in DNA: TGCAGCCAGACAGGGGGCGCTTACTATGGCTACACCTTC. Full variable domain (missing parts from reference TRBV29-1 and TRBJ1-2): SAVISQKPSRDICQRGTSLTIQCQVDSQVTMMFWYRQQPGQSLTLIATANQGSEATYESGFVIDKFPISRPNLTFSTLTVSNMSPEDSSIYLCSQTGGAYYGYTFGSGTRLTVV.

V usage is TRBV6-5 and J usage is TRBJ2-7; D is undetermined. V lost 5 bases and J lost 3, with 8 bases in between. The CDR3 has 12 amino acids. Germline V gene lookup returns CDR1 MNHEY and CDR2 SVGAGI. The CDR3 DNA sequence: TGTGCCAGCAGTCTACAGTTCTACGAGCAGTACTTC. This sequence encodes CASSLQFYEQYF.

This clonotype has more than one count but fewer than ten. The chain combines TRBV7-2 with TRBJ1-3; D gene uncertain. The length of the CDR3 is 16 residues. V was clipped by 2 bases and J by 0 bases, with 11 bases between them. Germline V gene lookup returns CDR1 SGHTA and CDR2 FQGNSA. The CDR3 loop reads CASSLSVHISGNTIYF. The CDR3 DNA follows: TGTGCCAGCAGCTTATCAGTGCACATCTCTGGAAACACCATATATTTT.

The V and J genes are TRBV12-3 or TRBV12-4 and TRBJ1-3; D remains ambiguous. The CDR3 is 12 residues long. Trimming pared 7 bases from V and 1 base from J, leaving 5 bases between. CDR3 DNA sequence: TGTGCCAGCACCTTTTCTGGAAACACCATATATTTT. Translation: CASTFSGNTIYF.

Notes on this clonotype: A much larger clone is a single base away; this may be a read error. The V and J genes are TRBV7-9 and TRBJ2-7, with D maybe TRBD1 (6 bases). Germline CDR1 SEHNR, CDR2 FQNEAQ (reference sequence). The CDR3 runs 14 residues. CDR3 loop: CAGSTGWGQGEQYF. The CDR3 coding sequence is TGTGCCGGCAGTACAGGATGGGGGCAGGGCGAGCAGTACTTC.